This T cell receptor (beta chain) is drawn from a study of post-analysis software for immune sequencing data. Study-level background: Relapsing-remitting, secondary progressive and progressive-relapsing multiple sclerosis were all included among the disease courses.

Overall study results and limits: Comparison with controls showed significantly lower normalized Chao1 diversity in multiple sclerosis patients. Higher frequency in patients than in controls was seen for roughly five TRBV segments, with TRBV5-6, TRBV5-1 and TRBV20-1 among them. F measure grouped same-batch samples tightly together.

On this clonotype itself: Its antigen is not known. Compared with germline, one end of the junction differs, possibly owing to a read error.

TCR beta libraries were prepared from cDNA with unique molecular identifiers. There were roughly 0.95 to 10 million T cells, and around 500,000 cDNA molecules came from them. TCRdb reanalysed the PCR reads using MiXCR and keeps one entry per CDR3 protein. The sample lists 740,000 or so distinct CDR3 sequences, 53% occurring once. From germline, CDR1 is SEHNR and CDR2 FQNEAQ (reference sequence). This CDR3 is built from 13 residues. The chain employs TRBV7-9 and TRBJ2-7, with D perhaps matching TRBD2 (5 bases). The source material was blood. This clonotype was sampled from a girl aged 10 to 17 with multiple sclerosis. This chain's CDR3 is CASSRPSMETQYF. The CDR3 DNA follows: TGTGCCAGCAGCCGACCTAGCATGGAGACCCAGTACTTT.